The 4 T cell receptor beta chains below come from one sample, sequenced in a study of blood T cell repertoires in COVID-19. TCRdb's table, derived via immunoSEQ multiplex PCR, lists solely in-frame clones and lacks some. The table lists around 45,000 clones, roughly nine tenths of them singletons. Input material: peripheral blood. These receptors all come from a human donor in a cohort sampled during active COVID-19.

This clone was observed a single time. The chain links TRBV3-1 (or the pseudogene TRBV3-2) to TRBJ2-2; 7 bases fit TRBD1. This CDR3 has 15 amino acids. The junction had 2 bases not matched to a gene; V was cut back by 1 base and J by 3 bases. Germline CDR1 is LGHDT and CDR2 is YNNKEL (reference sequence). CDR3 region: CASSQGDRDTGELFF. The CDR3 bases are TGTGCCAGCAGCCAAGGTGACAGGGACACCGGGGAGCTGTTTTTT.

This clone is a singleton in its sample. The V call is TRBV7-2, the J call TRBJ1-6, with TRBD1 as a possible D gene (5 bases). This CDR3 has 14 residues. Germline CDR1 reads SGHTA; CDR2 reads FQGNSA. Trimming cost V 3 bases and J 7 bases, with 10 bases left between them. The DNA for the CDR3 is TGTGCCAGCAGCTTCGGGGGGATCAATTCACCCCTCCACTTT. This gives the protein CASSFGGINSPLHF.

CDR3 sequence (DNA): TGCGCCAGCAGCTTAACAGGGACGAGCACCGGGGAGCTGTTTTTT. Protein product: CASSLTGTSTGELFF. The rearrangement joins TRBV5-1 to TRBJ2-2, with D perhaps TRBD1 (6 bases). This CDR3 spans 15 amino acids. Deletions cut 2 bases from V and 4 bases from J, with 12 bases between. Per germline, CDR1 SGHRS and CDR2 YFSETQ. The full variable domain, in which reference TRBV5-1 and TRBJ2-2 provide the parts outside the CDR3, is KAGVTQTPRYLIKTRGQQVTLSCSPISGHRSVSWYQQTPGQGLQFLFEYFSETQRNKGNFPGRFSGRQFSNSRSEMNVSTLELGDSALYLCASSLTGTSTGELFFGEGSRLTVL.

J is TRBJ2-5 and V is TRBV27, with D unclear. The V gene's germline CDR1 is MNHEY and CDR2 SMNVEV (reference sequence). This CDR3 region has 13 residues. Trimming removed 0 bases from V and 10 bases from J, with 12 bases in between. CDR3 region: CASSLSGSPNQYF. The CDR3 DNA sequence: TGTGCCAGCAGTTTATCCGGGTCCCCTAACCAGTACTTC.